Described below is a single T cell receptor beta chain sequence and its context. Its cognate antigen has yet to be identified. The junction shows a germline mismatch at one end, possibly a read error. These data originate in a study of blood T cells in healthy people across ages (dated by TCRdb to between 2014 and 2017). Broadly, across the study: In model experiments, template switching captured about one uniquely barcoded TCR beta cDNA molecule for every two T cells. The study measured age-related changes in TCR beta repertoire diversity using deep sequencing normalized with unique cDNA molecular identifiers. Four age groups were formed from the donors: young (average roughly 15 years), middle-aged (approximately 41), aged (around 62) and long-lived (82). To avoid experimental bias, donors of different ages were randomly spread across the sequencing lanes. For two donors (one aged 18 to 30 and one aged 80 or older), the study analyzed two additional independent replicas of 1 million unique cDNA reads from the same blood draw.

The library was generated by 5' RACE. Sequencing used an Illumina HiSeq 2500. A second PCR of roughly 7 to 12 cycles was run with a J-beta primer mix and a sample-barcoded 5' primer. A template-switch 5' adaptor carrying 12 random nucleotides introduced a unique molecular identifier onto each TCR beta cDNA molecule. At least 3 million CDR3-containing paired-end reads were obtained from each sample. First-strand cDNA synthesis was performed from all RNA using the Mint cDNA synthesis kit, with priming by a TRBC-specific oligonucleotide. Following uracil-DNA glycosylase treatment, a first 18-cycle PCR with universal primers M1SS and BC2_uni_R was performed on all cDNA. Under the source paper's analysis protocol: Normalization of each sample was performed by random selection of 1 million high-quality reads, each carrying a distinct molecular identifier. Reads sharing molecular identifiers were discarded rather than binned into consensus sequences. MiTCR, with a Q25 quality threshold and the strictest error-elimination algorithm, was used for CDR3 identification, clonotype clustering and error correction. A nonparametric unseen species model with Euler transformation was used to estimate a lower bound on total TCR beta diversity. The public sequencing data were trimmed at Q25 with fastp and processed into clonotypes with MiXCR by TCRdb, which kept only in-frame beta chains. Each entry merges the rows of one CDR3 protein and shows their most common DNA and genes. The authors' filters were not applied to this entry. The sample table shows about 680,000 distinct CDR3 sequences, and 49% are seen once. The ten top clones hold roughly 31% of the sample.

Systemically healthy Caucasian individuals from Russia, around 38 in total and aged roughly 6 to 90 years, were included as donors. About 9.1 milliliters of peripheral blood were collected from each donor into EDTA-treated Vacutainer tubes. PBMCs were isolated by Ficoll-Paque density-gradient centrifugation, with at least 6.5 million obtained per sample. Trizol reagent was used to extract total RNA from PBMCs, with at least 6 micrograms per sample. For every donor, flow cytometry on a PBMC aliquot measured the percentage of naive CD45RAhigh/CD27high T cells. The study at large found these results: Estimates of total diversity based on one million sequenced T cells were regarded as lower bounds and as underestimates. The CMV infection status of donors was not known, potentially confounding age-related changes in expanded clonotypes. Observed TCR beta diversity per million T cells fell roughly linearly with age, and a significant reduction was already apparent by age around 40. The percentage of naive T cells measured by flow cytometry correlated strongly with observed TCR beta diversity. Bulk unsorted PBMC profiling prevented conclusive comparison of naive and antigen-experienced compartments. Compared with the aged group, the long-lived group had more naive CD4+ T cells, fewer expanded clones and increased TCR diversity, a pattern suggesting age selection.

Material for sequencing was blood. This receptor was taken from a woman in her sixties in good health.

The nucleotide sequence reads as follows: TGTGCCGGCAGTTTGGGGGGGAGGGACTACCAATACAATGAGCAGTACTTC. Its translation is CAGSLGGRDYQYNEQYF. Recombination joined TRBV27 with TRBJ2-1; the junction holds 7 bases that match TRBD2. The J call may be faulty, since TRBJ2-7 better matches the DNA end. Inclusive of the bounding cysteine and phenylalanine, the CDR3 is 17 residues long. The only DNA kept is the CDR3, 51 bases in frame from the first base. In the germline V gene (reference sequence), CDR1 corresponds to MNHEY and CDR2 to SMNVEV.